Listed here is a single T cell receptor beta chain. The method was immunoSEQ multiplex PCR; TCRdb's version includes in-frame clones alone and lacks a portion of them. This table has approximately 29,000 clones, about 80% appearing once. The length of the CDR3 is 18 residues. V dropped 1 base and J dropped 0; count of bases not matched to a gene: 10. Germline loops: CDR1 SNHLY, CDR2 FYNNEI. The data belong to a study of T cells in localized non-small cell lung cancer. This sample comprised peripheral blood mononuclear cells, obtained before any cancer treatment. The chain recombines TRBV2 with TRBJ2-3; TRBD2 aligns across 7 bases. The TCR was taken from a man aged 40 to 70 with stage III lung adenocarcinoma. The chain's CDR3 is CASSEGLAVKTSTDTQYF. CDR3 bases: TGTGCCAGCAGTGAAGGGCTAGCGGTGAAAACTAGCACAGATACGCAGTATTTT.